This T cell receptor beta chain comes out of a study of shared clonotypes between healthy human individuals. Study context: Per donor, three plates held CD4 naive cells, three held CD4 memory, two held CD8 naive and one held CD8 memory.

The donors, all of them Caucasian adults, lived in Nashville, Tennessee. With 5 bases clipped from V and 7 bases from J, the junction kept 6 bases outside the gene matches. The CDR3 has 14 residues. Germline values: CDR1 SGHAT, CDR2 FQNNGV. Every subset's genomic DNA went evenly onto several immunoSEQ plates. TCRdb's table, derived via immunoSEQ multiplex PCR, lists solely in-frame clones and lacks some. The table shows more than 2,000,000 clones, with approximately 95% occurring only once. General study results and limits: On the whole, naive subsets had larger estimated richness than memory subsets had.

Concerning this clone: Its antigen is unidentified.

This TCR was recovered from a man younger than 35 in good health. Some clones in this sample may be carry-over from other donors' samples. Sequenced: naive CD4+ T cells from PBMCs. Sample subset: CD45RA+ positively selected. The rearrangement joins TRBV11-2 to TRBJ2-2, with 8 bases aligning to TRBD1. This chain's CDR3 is CASSRTGRVGELFF. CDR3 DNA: TGTGCCAGCAGCCGGACAGGGCGGGTCGGGGAGCTGTTTTTT.